What follows is one T cell receptor (beta chain) and its context. Its antigen is as yet unknown. The data stem from a study of T cell responses to AZD1222 COVID-19 vaccine. The study, taken as a whole, reports: The donors showed a predominance of white British ancestry and of females, with possible underestimation of clonal diversity. Spike-specific TCR breadth and depth both grew after two AZD1222 doses. There were vaccine-associated CD4 TCRs across spike, dominant at 160-218 and 743-854.

Pooled samples include second doses given at about 4 or 12 weeks. The CDR3 length is 17 residues. From germline, CDR1 is MGHRA and CDR2 YSYEKL. J gave up 1 base and V 1 base, and 5 bases lay outside the gene matches. Libraries were prepared by immunoSEQ multiplex PCR; TCRdb keeps only in-frame clonotypes and omits some of them. The top ten hold about 1.9% of the sample, which has approximately 140,000 clones, about nine tenths seen once. This clonotype originated in an adult who received the AZD1222 COVID-19 vaccine. Sequencing was performed on peripheral blood, taken 28 days after the second AZD1222 dose. The V and J genes are TRBV4-1 and TRBJ2-4, with 9 bases identical to TRBD2. The CDR3 bases are TGCGCCAGCAGCCAAGGGGCTAGCGGGGCGGCCAAAAACATTCAGTACTTC. Translated, it gives CASSQGASGAAKNIQYF.